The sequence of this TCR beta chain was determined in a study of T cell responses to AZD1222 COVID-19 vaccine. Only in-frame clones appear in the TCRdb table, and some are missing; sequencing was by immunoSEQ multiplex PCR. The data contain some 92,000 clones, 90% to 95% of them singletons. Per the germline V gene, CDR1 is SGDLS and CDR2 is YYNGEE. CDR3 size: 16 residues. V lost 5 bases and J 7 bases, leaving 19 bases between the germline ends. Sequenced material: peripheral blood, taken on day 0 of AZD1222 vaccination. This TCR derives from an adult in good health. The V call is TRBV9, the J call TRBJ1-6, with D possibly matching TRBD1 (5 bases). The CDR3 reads CASRPGTRLINSPLHF. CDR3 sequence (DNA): TGTGCCAGCAGGCCCGGGACCAGGTTGATCAATTCACCCCTCCACTTT. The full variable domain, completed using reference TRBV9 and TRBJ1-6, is DSGVTQTPKHLITATGQRVTLRCSPRSGDLSVYWYQQSLDQGLQFLIQYYNGEERAKGNILERFSAQQFPDLHSELNLSSLELGDSALYFCASRPGTRLINSPLHFGNGTRLTVT.